One and the same sample provided the 15 T cell receptor beta chains below, sequenced in a study of neoadjuvant anti-PD-1 for oral cavity cancer. Sequenced by immunoSEQ multiplex PCR; TCRdb stores in-frame clones only, minus some. Found here are some 17,000 clones, roughly 69% of them singletons; the top ten hold roughly 2.6%. Sequenced material: PBMCs, taken before nivolumab (anti-PD-1) treatment. These TCRs come from a person aged 35-80 years with oral cavity squamous cell carcinoma.

J is TRBJ2-3 and V is TRBV5-6; a weak D match, TRBD1 (5 bases). V lost 3 bases to trimming and J lost 1 base, with 9 bases between them. Germline assignment: CDR1 SGHDT and CDR2 YYEEEE. The CDR3 extends over 14 amino acids. CDR3: CASSSLTGTDTQYF. The CDR3 DNA is TGTGCCAGCAGCTCCTTGACAGGCACAGATACGCAGTATTTT.

The genes are TRBV9 and TRBJ2-1, with 9 nucleotides matching TRBD2. Germline-derived CDR1 and CDR2 are SGDLS and YYNGEE. CDR3 length: 16 residues. Unmatched junction bases numbered 3, after V lost 0 bases and J lost 2 bases. The CDR3 DNA is TGTGCCAGCAGCGTAGGGACTAGCGTGACCTACAATGAGCAGTTCTTC. Its translation: CASSVGTSVTYNEQFF. Supplemented by reference TRBV9 and TRBJ2-1, the full variable domain reads DSGVTQTPKHLITATGQRVTLRCSPRSGDLSVYWYQQSLDQGLQFLIQYYNGEERAKGNILERFSAQQFPDLHSELNLSSLELGDSALYFCASSVGTSVTYNEQFFGPGTRLTVL.

This clone was recorded a few times. CDR3 nucleotide sequence: TGCGCCAGCAGCCAAGTATCAAGCGGACTCAGCACAGATACGCAGTATTTT. This translates into CASSQVSSGLSTDTQYF. The chain uses TRBV4-1 and TRBJ2-3; weak D call: TRBD2 (5 bases). Trimming left V 1 base short and J 0 bases short, with 14 bases between. Germline V lookup: CDR1 MGHRA, CDR2 YSYEKL. The CDR3 covers 17 residues.

This clone is a singleton in its sample. The chain combines TRBV7-8 with TRBJ2-7; 9 nucleotides match TRBD2. The CDR3 is 19 amino acids. J was trimmed by 2 bases and V by 3 bases; bases with no gene match: 17. Germline V CDR1 and CDR2: SGHVS, FQNEAQ. The CDR3 DNA sequence: TGTGCCAGCAGCTTCGCCCCTCTCTTTGGCGGGAGGGAGCCCTACGAGCAGTACTTC. Protein: CASSFAPLFGGREPYEQYF.

CDR3 residues: CASSYSRTGGGYGYTF. The CDR3 coding sequence is TGTGCCAGCAGTTACTCCCGGACAGGGGGCGGGTATGGCTACACCTTC. The V gene is TRBV6-5, the J gene TRBJ1-2; 11 bases map to TRBD1. CDR1 and CDR2 from the germline V gene are MNHEY and SVGAGI. V trimming: 0 bases; J trimming: 5 bases; junction bases outside the gene matches: 5. The CDR3 runs to 16 residues.

This chain connects TRBV9 to TRBJ1-1; maybe TRBD1 (5 bases). Trimming took 4 bases from V and 3 from J, leaving 16 bases between them. CDR3 size: 15 residues. Germline V gene sequence: CDR1 SGDLS, CDR2 YYNGEE. CDR3 nucleotide sequence: TGTGCCAGCAGCCCCAGACAGAGAATGTACACTGAAGCTTTCTTT. Its translation: CASSPRQRMYTEAFF.

The chain has TRBV6-5 and TRBJ1-5; possibly TRBD1 for D (5 bases). The CDR3 loop spans 15 amino acids. Germline CDR1 is MNHEY and CDR2 is SVGAGI. Trimming took 4 bases from V and 4 from J, leaving 14 bases between them. CDR3 in DNA: TGTGCCAGCAGTTCACCCGGGGGGGGTAATCAGCCCCAGCATTTT. It encodes CASSSPGGGNQPQHF.

V is TRBV18 and J is TRBJ1-1; 8 bases line up with TRBD1. The CDR3 consists of 14 residues. Trimming removed 1 base from V and 6 bases from J; junction bases left unmatched: 4. Germline V gene data show CDR1 as KGHSH and CDR2 as LQKENI. The CDR3 DNA reads as TGTGCCAGCTCACCACTTTCGACAGGGGCTGAAGCTTTCTTT. Encoded protein: CASSPLSTGAEAFF.

CDR3 sequence reads: CASSGVLNTEAFF. The CDR3 DNA is TGTGCCAGCAGCGGGGTCCTTAACACTGAAGCTTTCTTT. This chain joins TRBV28 and TRBJ1-1; D gene unclear. Germline CDR1 is MDHEN and CDR2 is SYDVKM. The CDR3 runs to 13 residues. V lost 6 bases and J lost 2, with 10 bases in between. Variable domain in full (rest from reference TRBV28 and TRBJ1-1): DVKVTQSSRYLVKRTGEKVFLECVQDMDHENMFWYRQDPGLGLRLIYFSYDVKMKEKGDIPEGYSVSREKKERFSLILESASTNQTSMYLCASSGVLNTEAFFGQGTRLTVV.

This clone showed up just once. The chain couples TRBV27 to TRBJ1-2; 7 nucleotides agree with TRBD1. In germline, CDR1 is MNHEY, CDR2 SMNVEV (reference sequence). The CDR3 loop spans 16 amino acids. Losses at the gene ends were 5 bases for V and 4 bases for J; bases not matched to a gene: 13. The CDR3 region is CASSAITGVLGYGYTF. CDR3 bases: TGTGCCAGCAGTGCGATAACAGGGGTTTTAGGCTATGGCTACACCTTC.

This clone turned up a few times. The CDR3 nucleotides read TGTGCCAGCAGTTTATACAGGAGGACTGAAGCTTTCTTT. This translates into CASSLYRRTEAFF. The genes are TRBV27 and TRBJ1-1; possible D gene TRBD1, 5 bases. The germline V gene encodes CDR1 MNHEY and CDR2 SMNVEV (reference sequence). Trimming removed 1 base from V and 5 bases from J, with 8 bases in between. The CDR3 has 13 residues.

The CDR3 loop is CASSFGGVMVSNEKLFF. The CDR3, as DNA: TGTGCCAGCAGCTTCGGGGGAGTCATGGTTTCTAATGAAAAACTGTTTTTT. The chain is built from TRBV7-8 and TRBJ1-4; the D gene is possibly TRBD1 (5 bases). The CDR3 has 17 amino acids. Trimming removed 3 bases at V and 3 bases at J, with 17 bases between. Germline assignment: CDR1 SGHVS and CDR2 FQNEAQ.

V usage is TRBV19 and J usage is TRBJ1-2, with 7 bases matching TRBD1. From germline, CDR1 is LNHDA and CDR2 SQIVND (reference sequence). This CDR3 region has 14 residues. J gave up 2 bases and V 8 bases, and 8 bases lay outside the gene matches. This chain's CDR3 is CASHPTGTNYGYTF. CDR3 bases: TGTGCCAGTCACCCGACAGGGACGAACTATGGCTACACCTTC.

This sequence joins TRBV2 and TRBJ1-5; D perhaps matches TRBD1 (5 bases). Germline CDR1 SNHLY, CDR2 FYNNEI. Trimming pared 10 bases from V and 4 bases from J, leaving 11 bases between. This CDR3 comprises 12 residues. CDR3 DNA: TGTGCCACCTCCCGACAGAATCAGCCCCAGCATTTT. This codes for CATSRQNQPQHF. Based on the CDR3 plus reference TRBV2 and TRBJ1-5, the full variable domain is EPEVTQTPSHQVTQMGQEVILRCVPISNHLYFYWYRQILGQKVEFLVSFYNNEISEKSEIFDDQFSVERPDGSNFTLKIRSTKLEDSAMYFCATSRQNQPQHFGDGTRLSIL.

J is TRBJ2-7 and V is TRBV25-1; D is unclear. Trimming pared 0 bases from V and 0 bases from J, leaving 6 bases between. Germline values: CDR1 MGHDK, CDR2 SYGVNS. CDR3 length equals 14 residues. The CDR3 loop reads CASSEYTTSYEQYF. The CDR3 region has the DNA TGTGCCAGCAGTGAATACACGACCTCCTACGAGCAGTACTTC.